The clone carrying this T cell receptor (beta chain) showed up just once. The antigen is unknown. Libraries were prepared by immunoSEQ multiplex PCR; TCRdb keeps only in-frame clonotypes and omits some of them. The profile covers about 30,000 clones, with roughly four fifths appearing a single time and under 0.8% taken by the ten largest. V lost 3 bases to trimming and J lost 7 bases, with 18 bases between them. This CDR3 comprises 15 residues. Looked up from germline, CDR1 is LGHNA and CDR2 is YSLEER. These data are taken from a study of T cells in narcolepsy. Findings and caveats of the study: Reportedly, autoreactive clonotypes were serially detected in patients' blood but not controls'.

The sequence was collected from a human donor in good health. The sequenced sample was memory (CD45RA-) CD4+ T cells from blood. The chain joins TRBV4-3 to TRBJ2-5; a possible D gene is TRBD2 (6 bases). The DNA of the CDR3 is TGCGCCAGCAGCCAGACCAGGGAGGTCAGCGGGACCCAGTACTTC. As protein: CASSQTREVSGTQYF.